Detailed here is one TCR beta chain. These data are taken from a study of blood T cell repertoires in COVID-19. Study at large: Specimens from acute and convalescent COVID-19 originated in the United States, Italy and Spain.

Method: immunoSEQ multiplex PCR; TCRdb's copy keeps in-frame clones and lacks some. Of hundreds of thousands of clones in the sample, around 83% were seen once. Per germline, CDR1 SGHRS and CDR2 YFSETQ. This CDR3 contains 13 residues. The trim removed 4 bases at V and 5 bases at J, leaving 3 bases unmatched. This clonotype was obtained from a man in his forties or fifties who had been exposed to COVID-19. The rearrangement joins TRBV5-1 to TRBJ2-5; 9 positions agree with TRBD1. The sequencing sample was made of PBMCs or T cells enriched from blood (not recorded which). The CDR3 protein is CASSEGTGETQYF. The DNA for the CDR3 is TGCGCCAGCAGCGAAGGGACAGGGGAGACCCAGTACTTC.